A selection of T cell receptor beta chains follows, all from one sample in a study of blood T cell repertoires in COVID-19. Using immunoSEQ multiplex PCR, the repertoire was profiled, and TCRdb retains in-frame clones only, with some absent. The sample gives some 220,000 clones, around 85% of which show up once; about 2.5% is in the top ten. What was sequenced was peripheral blood. The receptors stem from a woman between 65 and 79 years old with COVID-19, enrolled during active disease. The CDR3 runs from the conserved cysteine through the conserved F or W. The order of the fields is CDR3 protein, CDR3 DNA, clone size, D gene, V gene, J gene. The D gene is left open where the match is weak. Clone size is given for some rows only: seen once, a few or many times, or a class if the clone is expanded.

CDR3: CASSVQGLVITYNEQFF; DNA: TGCGCCAGCAGCGTTCAGGGACTAGTGATTACCTACAATGAGCAGTTCTTC; size: -; D: TRBD2; V: TRBV5-1; J: TRBJ2-1
CDR3: CASSIVREGAPFF; DNA: TGTGCCAGTAGTATAGTTCGGGAGGGGGCCCCGTTCTTC; size: -; D: -; V: TRBV19; J: TRBJ2-1
CDR3: CATHRQLVPNEKLFF; DNA: TGTGCCACCCACAGGCAGTTGGTCCCTAATGAAAAACTGTTTTTT; size: -; D: -; V: TRBV2; J: TRBJ1-4
CDR3: CASRAGYSEVDGYTF; DNA: TGTGCCAGCAGAGCAGGGTATTCAGAAGTGGATGGCTACACCTTC; size: -; D: -; V: TRBV7-9; J: TRBJ1-2
CDR3: CASSLGVSGGTGELFF; DNA: TGTGCCAGCAGCTTAGGGGTTAGCGGGGGCACCGGGGAGCTGTTTTTT; size: -; D: TRBD2; V: TRBV7-2; J: TRBJ2-2
CDR3: CASTTGLAGGGYNEQFF; DNA: TGCGCCAGCACCACCGGACTAGCGGGAGGTGGGTACAATGAGCAGTTCTTC; size: -; D: TRBD2; V: TRBV5-1; J: TRBJ2-1
CDR3: CASIHSGLMNTEAFF; DNA: TGTGCCAGCATCCACTCAGGGCTTATGAACACTGAAGCTTTCTTT; size: -; D: -; V: TRBV6-5; J: TRBJ1-1
CDR3: CASSLSGYSYEQYF; DNA: TGTGCCAGCAGCCTGTCCGGGTACTCCTACGAGCAGTACTTC; size: -; D: -; V: TRBV5-6; J: TRBJ2-7
CDR3: CASSLLAGNSPLHF; DNA: TGTGCCAGCAGTTTATTAGCGGGAAATTCACCCCTCCACTTT; size: -; D: -; V: TRBV27; J: TRBJ1-6
CDR3: CASSLVYRGPDGYTF; DNA: TGTGCCAGCAGCTTAGTGTACAGGGGGCCGGATGGCTACACCTTC; size: -; D: TRBD1; V: TRBV7-9; J: TRBJ1-2
CDR3: CASTGGNTIYF; DNA: TGTGCCAGCACAGGGGGAAACACCATATATTTT; size: -; D: -; V: TRBV25-1; J: TRBJ1-3
CDR3: CASSIETGDYTDTQYF; DNA: TGTGCCAGTAGTATAGAGACAGGGGATTACACAGATACGCAGTATTTT; size: -; D: TRBD1; V: TRBV19; J: TRBJ2-3
CDR3: CASSPGGGAYQPQHF; DNA: TGTGCCAGCAGCCCGGGGGGGGGTGCGTATCAGCCCCAGCATTTT; size: -; D: -; V: TRBV3-1/TRBV3-2; J: TRBJ1-5
CDR3: CASSQGWQGAIGYTF; DNA: TGTGCCAGCAGCCAAGGGTGGCAGGGGGCCATTGGCTACACCTTC; size: -; D: TRBD1; V: TRBV4-2; J: TRBJ1-2
CDR3: CASSSARETQYF; DNA: TGTGCCAGCAGTTCCGCCCGGGAGACCCAGTACTTC; size: -; D: -; V: TRBV12-3/TRBV12-4; J: TRBJ2-5
CDR3: CASSYSREGYTF; DNA: TGTGCCAGCAGTTACTCGCGGGAGGGCTACACCTTC; size: -; D: -; V: TRBV6-5; J: TRBJ1-2
CDR3: CASSLGNNRGLGETQYF; DNA: TGTGCCAGCAGCTTAGGAAATAACAGGGGGCTTGGGGAGACCCAGTACTTC; size: -; D: TRBD1; V: TRBV13; J: TRBJ2-5
CDR3: CASSQGRRGHSNQPQHF; DNA: TGCGCCAGCAGCCAAGGTCGCAGGGGACATAGCAATCAGCCCCAGCATTTT; size: -; D: -; V: TRBV4-3; J: TRBJ1-5
CDR3: CASSHLWTGLNSPLHF; DNA: TGTGCCAGCAGCCACCTCTGGACAGGGCTTAATTCACCCCTCCACTTT; size: -; D: TRBD1; V: TRBV4-2; J: TRBJ1-6
CDR3: CASSNREGDPLHF; DNA: TGTGCCAGCAGTAACAGGGAGGGGGACCCCCTCCACTTT; size: once; D: -; V: TRBV6-5; J: TRBJ1-6
CDR3: CASSYRGTPGNTIYF; DNA: TGTGCCAGCAGTTACAGGGGGACGCCTGGAAACACCATATATTTT; size: -; D: -; V: TRBV6-5; J: TRBJ1-3
CDR3: CASSYSTGLTEAFF; DNA: TGTGCCAGCAGTTACTCAACAGGGTTGACTGAAGCTTTCTTT; size: -; D: -; V: TRBV6-5; J: TRBJ1-1
CDR3: CASSYGQPLSYEQYF; DNA: TGTGCCAGCAGTTACGGACAGCCCCTCTCCTACGAGCAGTACTTC; size: -; D: -; V: TRBV6-5; J: TRBJ2-7
CDR3: CASSDGTAVTEAFF; DNA: TGTGCCAGCAGTGATGGGACAGCAGTCACTGAAGCTTTCTTT; size: -; D: TRBD1; V: TRBV6-1; J: TRBJ1-1
CDR3: CASSQYSDRGLSGYTF; DNA: TGTGCCAGCAGCCAGTACTCGGACAGGGGGCTTTCGGGCTACACCTTC; size: -; D: TRBD1; V: TRBV7-2; J: TRBJ1-2
CDR3: CASSQALARVREQYF; DNA: TGTGCCAGCAGCCAAGCTTTGGCCAGGGTGAGGGAGCAGTACTTC; size: -; D: -; V: TRBV14; J: TRBJ2-7